Presented here are 14 T cell receptor beta chains from one specimen sequenced in a study of T cell changes during pregnancy in multiple sclerosis. Sequencing was performed with immunoSEQ multiplex PCR; in TCRdb, only in-frame clones are kept and a portion is missing. This sample has some 68,000 clones; 80% to 95% occur once, and the top ten carry roughly 1.4%. This material consisted of peripheral blood, taken in the second trimester of pregnancy. These receptors were collected from a female donor with multiple sclerosis, enrolled in a pregnancy study.

In this sample, this clone turned up once. The chain carries TRBV19 and TRBJ2-5; D gene uncertain. Germline CDR1 reads LNHDA; CDR2 reads SQIVND (reference sequence). The CDR3 runs 14 residues. Trimming took 1 base from V and 2 from J, leaving 8 bases between them. CDR3 protein: CASSIGAAQETQYF. In DNA, the CDR3 is TGTGCCAGTAGTATAGGTGCCGCGCAAGAGACCCAGTACTTC.

This clone occurred once. The V and J genes are TRBV29-1 and TRBJ1-3; 9 bases are shared with TRBD1. V lost 0 bases, J lost 7 bases, and 7 bases stayed unmatched. This CDR3 has 15 residues. Germline V gene sequence: CDR1 SQVTM, CDR2 ANQGSEA. The CDR3 DNA reads TGCAGCGTTGAAGACCCCCGGACAGGGGAGAACACCATATATTTT. Encoded protein: CSVEDPRTGENTIYF.

This clone has just one count. V usage is TRBV19 and J usage is TRBJ1-1, with 7 positions matching TRBD1. Germline-derived CDR1 and CDR2 are LNHDA and SQIVND (reference sequence). CDR3 size: 12 residues. V gave up 9 bases and J gave up 0 bases; unmatched junction bases: 1. In DNA, the CDR3 is TGTGCCAGCGGACAGGTGAACACTGAAGCTTTCTTT. Protein: CASGQVNTEAFF.

CDR3 in amino acids: CAISESTGSGETQYF. CDR3 nucleotides: TGTGCCATCAGTGAGTCAACCGGGAGTGGAGAGACCCAGTACTTC. V gene TRBV10-3 combines with J gene TRBJ2-5; TRBD2 might be the D (6 bases). Deletions cut 0 bases from V and 4 bases from J, with 12 bases between. Germline V CDR1 and CDR2: ENHRY, SYGVKD. There are 15 residues in the CDR3.

This chain connects TRBV30 to TRBJ2-1; 11 nucleotides match TRBD1. The CDR3 is made up of 18 amino acids. Germline V lookup: CDR1 GTSNPN, CDR2 SVGIG (reference sequence). J lost 3 bases, V lost 3 bases, and 13 bases had no gene match. The CDR3 region is CAWSRGQGARRHYNEQFF. The DNA of the CDR3 is TGTGCCTGGAGCCGTGGACAGGGGGCCAGAAGGCACTACAATGAGCAGTTCTTC.

The chain links TRBV10-3 to TRBJ2-3, with D possibly being TRBD2 (6 bases). V lost 3 bases and J lost 0, with 13 bases in between. The CDR3 runs to 16 residues. CDR1 ENHRY and CDR2 SYGVKD come from the germline V gene. The CDR3 here is CAISDSPAGSTDTQYF. The CDR3 nucleotides read TGTGCCATCAGTGATAGTCCAGCGGGTAGCACAGATACGCAGTATTTT.

The chain employs TRBV4-2 and TRBJ2-2; D is ambiguous. Germline V lookup: CDR1 LGHNA, CDR2 YNFKEQ. The CDR3 length is 15 residues. V lost 1 base and J lost 4, with 10 bases in between. The CDR3 loop reads CASSQVTRLTGELFF. The CDR3 bases are TGTGCCAGCAGCCAAGTGACAAGGCTCACCGGGGAGCTGTTTTTT.

This chain joins TRBV7-9 and TRBJ2-7; TRBD1 aligns across 7 bases. CDR1 and CDR2 (germline): SEHNR, FQNEAQ (reference sequence). Trimming at V came to 0 bases and at J to 5 bases, leaving 1 base not matched to a gene. The CDR3 consists of 13 residues. The CDR3 reads CASSLAGGNEQYF. CDR3 nucleotide sequence: TGTGCCAGCAGCTTAGCAGGGGGCAACGAGCAGTACTTC.

The chain combines TRBV12-5 with TRBJ1-6; D ambiguous. The CDR3 contains 16 residues. The germline V gene encodes CDR1 LGHNT and CDR2 FRNRAP. The V and J ends lost 0 bases and 8 bases respectively, with 14 bases between them. The CDR3 sequence: CASGLVIEGKDSPLHF. The CDR3, as DNA: TGTGCTAGTGGTTTGGTAATCGAGGGAAAGGATTCACCCCTCCACTTT.

This chain uses TRBV5-1 with TRBJ2-1; the match to TRBD2 covers 7 bases. The J segment lost 2 bases and the V segment lost 6 bases, leaving 11 bases of the junction unmatched. Per germline, CDR1 SGHRS and CDR2 YFSETQ. The CDR3 extends over 16 amino acids. The CDR3 region has the DNA TGCGCCAGCACTGAGCTGTCGGGGAGGGCCTACAATGAGCAGTTCTTC. The encoded protein is CASTELSGRAYNEQFF.

This chain uses TRBV7-9 with TRBJ2-3; TRBD1 agrees at 8 bases. The CDR3 loop spans 16 amino acids. Germline lookup yields CDR1 SEHNR and CDR2 FQNEAQ (reference sequence). The J segment lost 3 bases and the V segment lost 5 bases, leaving 10 bases of the junction unmatched. DNA of the CDR3: TGTGCCAGCAGCCCCCGGACAGGGAAAGGGACAGATACGCAGTATTTT. Translating gives CASSPRTGKGTDTQYF.

This clone was seen only a few times. This chain links TRBV7-6 with TRBJ1-2, with D maybe TRBD1 (5 bases). Looked up from germline, CDR1 is SGHVS and CDR2 is FNYEAQ. The length of the CDR3 is 16 residues. The V gene lost 0 bases and the J gene lost 8 bases, with 19 bases spanning the gap. CDR3 sequence reads: CASSLAPDSEASGYTF. The CDR3, as DNA: TGTGCCAGCAGCTTAGCGCCCGACAGTGAGGCCTCCGGCTACACCTTC.

This rearrangement joins TRBV4-3 to TRBJ2-2; TRBD1 is a possible D gene (5 bases). The CDR3 loop spans 16 amino acids. Germline CDR1 LGHNA, CDR2 YSLEER. With 0 bases removed from V and 4 bases from J, the gap between germline ends came to 12 bases. The CDR3 is CASSQERQRSTGELFF. The DNA for the CDR3 is TGCGCCAGCAGCCAAGAACGACAGAGGAGCACCGGGGAGCTGTTTTTT.

The chain couples TRBV7-2 to TRBJ1-4; no reliable D call. CDR3 length equals 15 residues. Trimming took 2 bases from V and 7 from J, leaving 14 bases between them. From germline, CDR1 is SGHTA and CDR2 FQGNSA. CDR3 DNA sequence: TGTGCCAGCAGCTTATCAACTCTAGCTGGTGAAAAACTGTTTTTT. This sequence encodes CASSLSTLAGEKLFF.